These 15 T cell receptor beta chains originate from one sample sequenced in a study of response to subunit inactivated influenza vaccine. One entry per CDR3 protein, called by TCRdb with MiXCR from the RT-PCR reads. The profile shows 650,000 or so distinct CDR3 sequences, less than 15% of them singletons. The sample in question was PBMCs from blood, obtained around 15 days before vaccination. The source is a man in his fifties or sixties who received an inactivated influenza vaccine.

This clonotype was seen only a few times. CDR3 amino acids: CASSPGSEAFF. The CDR3 region has the DNA TGTGCCAGCAGCCCGGGTTCCGAAGCTTTCTTT. The chain combines TRBV9 with TRBJ1-1; D call uncertain. The V gene's germline CDR1 is SGDLS and CDR2 YYNGEE. The CDR3 sequence is 11 residues long. The V end was cut by 4 bases, the J end by 8 bases, with 9 bases between.

The chain combines TRBV12-3 or TRBV12-4 with TRBJ2-1, with 11 positions matching TRBD2. The CDR3 extends over 15 amino acids. V lost 3 bases and J lost 8; bases outside the gene matches: 6. CDR3 protein: CASSLTSGVFDEQFF. For the CDR3, the DNA is TGTGCCAGCAGTTTGACTAGCGGGGTTTTTGATGAGCAGTTCTTC.

This clonotype showed up many times. The V and J genes are TRBV19 and TRBJ1-5; maybe TRBD1 (6 bases). V shed 9 bases and J shed 7 bases, with 16 bases lying between them. The CDR3 contains 13 residues. CDR1 and CDR2 from the germline V gene are LNHDA and SQIVND (reference sequence). CDR3 nucleotides: TGTGCCAGCAGCAAACAGGGAAACCAGCCCCAGCATTTT. It is translated as CASSKQGNQPQHF.

In this sample, this clonotype turned up many times. The chain has TRBV5-5 and TRBJ1-1; no clear D. The germline CDR1 and CDR2 sequences are SGHKS and YYEKEE (reference sequence). CDR3 length equals 15 residues. V lost 0 bases to trimming and J lost 6 bases, with 15 bases between them. The CDR3 loop reads CASSLDPGRTAEAFF. In nucleotides, the CDR3 is TGTGCCAGCAGCTTGGACCCCGGTAGAACGGCTGAAGCTTTCTTT.

The chain has TRBV21-1 and TRBJ2-5; no DNA check was done on the table's D call, TRBD2. TRBV21-1 is a pseudogene. This CDR3 is 12 amino acids long. Here the CDR3 DNA reads TGTGCCAGCATCAATGTAGTCCGTACCCAGTACTTC. Translation: CASINVVRTQYF.

The chain uses TRBV4-2 and TRBJ2-1; weak D call: TRBD1 (5 bases). There are 16 residues in the CDR3. The germline V gene has CDR1 LGHNA and CDR2 YNFKEQ. The V gene lost 0 bases and the J gene lost 9 bases, with 18 bases spanning the gap. The DNA for the CDR3 is TGTGCCAGCAGCCAAGATATTCGCGACAGCCAAACTGAGCAGTTCTTC. Its protein product is CASSQDIRDSQTEQFF.

The chain joins TRBV5-1 to TRBJ2-7; 7 bases are shared with TRBD1. This CDR3 has 12 residues. The germline V gene encodes CDR1 SGHRS and CDR2 YFSETQ. V was pared by 3 bases and J by 9 bases, with 6 bases of the junction left unmatched. This CDR3 reads CASSSGQAPQYF. The CDR3 nucleotides are TGCGCCAGCAGCTCTGGACAGGCTCCGCAGTACTTC.

The chain has TRBV28 and TRBJ2-3; 8 bases map to TRBD2. CDR1 MDHEN and CDR2 SYDVKM come from the germline V gene. Trimming removed 5 bases from V and 1 base from J; junction bases left unmatched: 5. This CDR3 has 15 residues. In DNA form, the CDR3 reads TGTGCCAGCAGTCGGGAGGGAGACGGCACAGATACGCAGTATTTT. Residues: CASSREGDGTDTQYF.

The V gene is TRBV7-3, the J gene TRBJ2-1; weak D call: TRBD2 (6 bases). CDR1 is SGHTA, CDR2 FQGTGA, per germline. The CDR3 sequence is 13 residues long. V was cut by 2 bases and J by 10 bases, with 12 bases left in between. The DNA of the CDR3 is TGTGCCAGCAGCTTACTCCTTGGAGGGGAGCAGTTCTTC. It yields the protein CASSLLLGGEQFF.

The table lists this clonotype with a few counts. The chain recombines TRBV5-1 with TRBJ2-7, with TRBD1 matching over 7 bases. This CDR3 comprises 14 residues. V shed 4 bases, J shed 6 bases, and the junction held 10 bases outside the gene matches. Germline CDR1 and CDR2: SGHRS and YFSETQ. The CDR3 bases are TGCGCCAGCAGCCCAGGGGGTTCTCCAAGCGAGCAGTACTTC. It is translated as CASSPGGSPSEQYF.

The chain joins TRBV6-1 to TRBJ2-2; 7 bases fit TRBD1. V gave up 10 bases and J gave up 1 base; unmatched junction bases: 3. The CDR3 has 13 amino acids. From germline, CDR1 is MNHNS and CDR2 SASEGT. This CDR3 is CATRQGNTGELFF. CDR3 nucleotide sequence: TGTGCCACGCGACAGGGGAACACCGGGGAGCTGTTTTTT.

This clonotype was detected many times. This rearrangement joins TRBV6-1 to TRBJ2-3; 11 positions agree with TRBD2. V dropped 7 bases and J dropped 7; count of bases not matched to a gene: 13. The CDR3 covers 16 residues. Germline CDR1 MNHNS, CDR2 SASEGT. The CDR3 DNA reads TGTGCCAGCACCTCGGTAGCGGGAGGGCCGGTGAATACGCAGTATTTT. As protein: CASTSVAGGPVNTQYF.

V gene TRBV19 combines with J gene TRBJ2-7; 9 bases agree with TRBD1. Germline V gives CDR1 LNHDA, CDR2 SQIVND (reference sequence). V trimming: 4 bases; J trimming: 0 bases; junction bases outside the gene matches: 7. CDR3 length equals 16 residues. Here the CDR3 reads CASSTRGQGSSYEQYF. As DNA, the CDR3 is TGTGCCAGTAGTACCCGTGGACAGGGGAGCTCCTACGAGCAGTACTTC.

This clonotype was seen a handful of times. The chain joins TRBV5-1 to TRBJ2-1, with D uncertain. V lost 2 bases to trimming and J lost 2 bases, with 8 bases between them. The CDR3 has 14 amino acids. The germline V gene encodes CDR1 SGHRS and CDR2 YFSETQ. CDR3 residues: CASSFSSPYNEQFF. For the CDR3, the DNA is TGCGCCAGCAGCTTCAGCAGCCCCTACAATGAGCAGTTCTTC.

Remarks on this clonotype: Its ends do not fully match the called genes, so a read error is possible. The CDR3 loop reads CSVHFPGQGTGELYF. In nucleotides, the CDR3 is TGCAGCGTTCATTTCCCGGGACAGGGAACCGGGGAGCTGTATTTT. This sequence joins TRBV29-1 and TRBJ2-2; 9 nucleotides match TRBD1. This CDR3 comprises 15 residues. CDR1 and CDR2 from the germline V gene are SQVTM and ANQGSEA.